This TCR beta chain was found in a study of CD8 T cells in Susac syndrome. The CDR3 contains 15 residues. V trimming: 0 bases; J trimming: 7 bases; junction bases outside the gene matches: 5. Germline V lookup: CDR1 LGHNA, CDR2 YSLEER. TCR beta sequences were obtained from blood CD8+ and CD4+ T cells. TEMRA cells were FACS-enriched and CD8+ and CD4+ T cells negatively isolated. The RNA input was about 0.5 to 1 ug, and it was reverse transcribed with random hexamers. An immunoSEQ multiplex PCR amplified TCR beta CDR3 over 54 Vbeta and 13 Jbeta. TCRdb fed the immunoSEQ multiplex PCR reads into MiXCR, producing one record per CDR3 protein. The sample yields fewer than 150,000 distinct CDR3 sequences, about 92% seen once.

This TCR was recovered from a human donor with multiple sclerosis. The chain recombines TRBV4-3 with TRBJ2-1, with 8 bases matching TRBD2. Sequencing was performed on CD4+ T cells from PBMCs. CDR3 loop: CASSQDPGGRNEQFF. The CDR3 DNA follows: TGCGCCAGCAGCCAAGATCCGGGGGGGCGGAATGAGCAGTTCTTC.